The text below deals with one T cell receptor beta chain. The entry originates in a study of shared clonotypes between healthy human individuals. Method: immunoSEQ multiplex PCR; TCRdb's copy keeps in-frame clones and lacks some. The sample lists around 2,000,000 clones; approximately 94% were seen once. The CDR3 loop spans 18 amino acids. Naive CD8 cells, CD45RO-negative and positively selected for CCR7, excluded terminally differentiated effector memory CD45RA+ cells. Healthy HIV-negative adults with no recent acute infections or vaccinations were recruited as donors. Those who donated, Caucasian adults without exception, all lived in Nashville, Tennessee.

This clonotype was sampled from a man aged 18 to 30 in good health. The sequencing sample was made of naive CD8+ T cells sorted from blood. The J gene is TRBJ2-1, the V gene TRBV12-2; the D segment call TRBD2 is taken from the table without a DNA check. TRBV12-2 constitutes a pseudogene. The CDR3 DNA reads TGTGCAAGTCGCTTAGTAGGACTAGCGGGAATGGGTCGCAATGAGCAGTTCTTC. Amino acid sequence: CASRLVGLAGMGRNEQFF.